One TCR beta chain is described in this entry. No antigen is known for it. From RNA transcripts, TCR beta CDR3 regions were amplified. A first-round RT-PCR of the TCR CDR3 used the HTBI primer set. TCRdb itself ran the multiplex PCR reads through MiXCR, one entry per CDR3 protein. The table lists 450,000 to 700,000 distinct CDR3 sequences, 40% to 55% of them singletons. These data originate in a study of T cells in Graves' hyperthyroidism and ophthalmopathy. Study-level points and caveats: A median roughly 6.6 months before onset, the model predicted ophthalmopathy. Among thyroid clonotypes expanded above 0.001, most also appeared in blood.

Exclusion followed for patients with uncontrolled infection, other autoimmune disease, pregnancy or lactation. This TCR came from an adult woman with Graves' disease, either hyperthyroidism or ophthalmopathy (not recorded which). Sequenced input: peripheral blood or thyroid tissue (not recorded which).

The CDR3 DNA is TGCAGTGCCGATAGCGGACAGGGGAATGAAAAACTGTTTTTT. It specifies CSADSGQGNEKLFF. The chain employs TRBV20-1 and TRBJ1-4, with 9 bases matching TRBD1. The junction had 7 bases not matched to a gene; V was cut back by 6 bases and J by 5 bases. The CDR3 loop spans 14 amino acids. Germline CDR1 is DFQATT and CDR2 is SNEGSKA (reference sequence).